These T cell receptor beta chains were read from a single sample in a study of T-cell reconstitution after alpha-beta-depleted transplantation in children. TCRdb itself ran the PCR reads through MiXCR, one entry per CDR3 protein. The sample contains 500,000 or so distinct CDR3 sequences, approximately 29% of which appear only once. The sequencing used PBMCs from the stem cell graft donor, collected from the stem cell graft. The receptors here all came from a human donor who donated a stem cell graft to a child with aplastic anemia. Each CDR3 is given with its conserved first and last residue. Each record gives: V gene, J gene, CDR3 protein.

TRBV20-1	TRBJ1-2	CSARTSGGVSDGYTF
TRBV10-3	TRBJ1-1	CAISVTGRNTEAFF
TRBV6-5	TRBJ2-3	CASSYSTGGADTQYF
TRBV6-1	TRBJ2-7	CASRGAELPSYEQYF
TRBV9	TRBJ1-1	CASSVLPQGDHTEAFF
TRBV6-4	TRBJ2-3	CASSGGLTDTQYF
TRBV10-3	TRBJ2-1	CAISDPSKSEQFF
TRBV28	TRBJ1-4	CASSSQGVSTNEKLFF
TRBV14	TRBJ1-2	CASSGRNSYGYTF
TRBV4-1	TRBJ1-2	CASSQEFSAAVLYGYTF
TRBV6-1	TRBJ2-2	CASRPPAANTGELFF
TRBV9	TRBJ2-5	CASSVAFAGSGETRYF
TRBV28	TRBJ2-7	CASREIGGGGTYEQYF
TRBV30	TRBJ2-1	CAWSAGEQFF
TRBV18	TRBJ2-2	CASSPMEGRTGELFF
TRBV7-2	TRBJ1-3	CASRAGSGNTIYF
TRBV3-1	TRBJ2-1	CASSQRLAGVIGNEQFF
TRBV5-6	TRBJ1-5	CARSRGPNRGGNQPQHF
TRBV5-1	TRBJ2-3	CASSLAGHRTDTQYF
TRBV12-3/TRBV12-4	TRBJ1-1	CASSNNRGTEAFF
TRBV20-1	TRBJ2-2	CSARQAGGLNTGELFF
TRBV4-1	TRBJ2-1	CASSQGLARSSYNEQFF
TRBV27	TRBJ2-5	CTSSFRRLVPQETQYF
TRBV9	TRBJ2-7	CASSVGGYPYEQYF
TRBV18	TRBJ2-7	CASSLSEDRAYEQYF
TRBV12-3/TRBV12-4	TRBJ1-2	CASRRGQGMDGYTF
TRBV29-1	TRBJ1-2	CSVTRDGYGYTF
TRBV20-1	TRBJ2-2	CSARGGADTGELFF
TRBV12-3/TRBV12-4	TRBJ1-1	CAVTGLNTEAFF
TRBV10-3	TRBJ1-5	CAISGDRDNQPQHF
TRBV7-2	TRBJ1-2	CASSFGRRGYTF
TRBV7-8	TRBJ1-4	CASTDRTNEKLFF
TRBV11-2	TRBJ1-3	CASSLELRNTIYF
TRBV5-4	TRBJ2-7	CASSLFLGGYYEQYF
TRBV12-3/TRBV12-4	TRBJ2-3	CASSLDRANTDTQYF
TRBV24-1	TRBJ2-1	CATSDWRAAYNEQFF
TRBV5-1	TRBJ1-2	CASSLSGVRMDGYTF
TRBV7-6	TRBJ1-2	CASSLVWNLTPGSYGYTF
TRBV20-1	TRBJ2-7	CSGAAGSYEQYF
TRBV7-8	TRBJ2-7	CASSLRAELAYEQYF
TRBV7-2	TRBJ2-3	CASSSPGVNTQYF
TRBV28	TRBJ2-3	CASSSPTVTDTQYF
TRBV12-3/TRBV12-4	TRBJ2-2	CASSIRTLTGELFF
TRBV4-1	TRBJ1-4	CASSQGEGRFEKLFF
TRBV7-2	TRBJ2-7	CASSFLSSYEQYF
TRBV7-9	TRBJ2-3	CASSFSGRAPDTQYF
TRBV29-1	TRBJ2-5	CSVLRIFGTPQETQYF
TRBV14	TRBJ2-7	CASSPRDRAREQYF
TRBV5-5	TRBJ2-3	CASSLRRAEADTQYF
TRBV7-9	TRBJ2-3	CASSGLAGTDTQYF
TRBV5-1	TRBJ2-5	CASSLELAEETQYF
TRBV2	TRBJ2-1	CASSFRTGAVEEQFF
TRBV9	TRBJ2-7	CASSVGSTSYEQYF